The rows below give T cell receptor beta chains drawn from one sample of a study of blood T cell repertoires in COVID-19. The table came from immunoSEQ multiplex PCR; TCRdb's copy has only in-frame clones and leaves some out. The table lists about 260,000 clones, about 90% of them singletons, with 3.7% in the top ten. The sequenced sample was peripheral blood. Receptor source: a woman in her 40s with acute or convalescent COVID-19. CDR3s include the opening cysteine and the closing phenylalanine or tryptophan. A D gene is named only where the DNA matches it firmly. Size tells how often a clone was seen (once, few, many) or the class of an expanded clone, and some rows leave it out.

v_call: TRBV27; d_call: .; j_call: TRBJ1-6; clone_size: .; cdr3_aa: CASSSLTGVGSPLHF; cdr3_nt: TGTGCCAGCAGCTCCCTGACAGGAGTAGGTTCACCCCTCCACTTT
v_call: TRBV12-3/TRBV12-4; d_call: TRBD2; j_call: TRBJ2-5; clone_size: .; cdr3_aa: CASTLAGEETQYF; cdr3_nt: TGTGCCAGCACCCTCGCGGGGGAGGAGACCCAGTACTTC
v_call: TRBV6-5; d_call: .; j_call: TRBJ2-1; clone_size: .; cdr3_aa: CATSMAGQFF; cdr3_nt: TGTGCCACCAGTATGGCAGGGCAGTTCTTC
v_call: TRBV20-1; d_call: .; j_call: TRBJ1-2; clone_size: .; cdr3_aa: CSASRERVSGYTF; cdr3_nt: TGCAGTGCTAGTAGAGAGAGGGTCAGTGGCTACACCTTC
v_call: TRBV19; d_call: .; j_call: TRBJ1-3; clone_size: .; cdr3_aa: CASQTHIYSGNTIYF; cdr3_nt: TGTGCCAGCCAGACACACATCTACTCTGGAAACACCATATATTTT
v_call: TRBV21-1; d_call: .; j_call: TRBJ2-2; clone_size: few; cdr3_aa: CASSKNPGHTQNTGELFF; cdr3_nt: TGTGCCAGCAGCAAAAATCCGGGACACACCCAGAACACCGGGGAGCTGTTTTTT
v_call: TRBV4-1; d_call: TRBD2; j_call: TRBJ2-3; clone_size: .; cdr3_aa: CASSPRVWERGVSTDTQYF; cdr3_nt: TGCGCCAGCAGCCCAAGAGTGTGGGAGCGGGGGGTTAGCACAGATACGCAGTATTTT
v_call: TRBV10-3; d_call: TRBD2; j_call: TRBJ2-3; clone_size: once; cdr3_aa: CAIRGLAGVTDTQYF; cdr3_nt: TGTGCCATCAGGGGACTAGCGGGGGTCACAGATACGCAGTATTTT
v_call: TRBV6-4; d_call: TRBD1; j_call: TRBJ2-5; clone_size: .; cdr3_aa: CASSERTGTAQYF; cdr3_nt: TGTGCCAGCAGTGAGAGGACAGGGACGGCCCAGTACTTC
v_call: TRBV24-1; d_call: .; j_call: TRBJ2-2; clone_size: .; cdr3_aa: CATSDLTRDTGELFF; cdr3_nt: TGTGCCACCAGTGATCTGACCCGGGACACCGGGGAGCTGTTTTTT
v_call: TRBV6-2/TRBV6-3; d_call: .; j_call: TRBJ2-3; clone_size: .; cdr3_aa: CASSYWQSTDTQYF; cdr3_nt: TGTGCCAGCAGTTACTGGCAGAGCACAGATACGCAGTATTTT
v_call: TRBV6-5; d_call: TRBD1; j_call: TRBJ1-3; clone_size: .; cdr3_aa: CASSRDRGWVNTIYF; cdr3_nt: TGTGCCAGCAGCCGCGACAGGGGGTGGGTAAACACCATATATTTT
v_call: TRBV14; d_call: .; j_call: TRBJ2-3; clone_size: .; cdr3_aa: CASSQVGDTQYF; cdr3_nt: TGTGCCAGCAGCCAAGTGGGCGATACGCAGTATTTT
v_call: TRBV12-3/TRBV12-4; d_call: TRBD1; j_call: TRBJ1-2; clone_size: .; cdr3_aa: CASRRGQDGYTF; cdr3_nt: TGTGCCAGCAGACGGGGACAGGATGGCTACACCTTC
v_call: TRBV7-8; d_call: .; j_call: TRBJ2-4; clone_size: .; cdr3_aa: CASSLDRENIQYF; cdr3_nt: TGTGCCAGCAGCTTAGACAGGGAAAACATTCAGTACTTC
v_call: TRBV28; d_call: .; j_call: TRBJ1-3; clone_size: .; cdr3_aa: CASRTPDTGNTIYF; cdr3_nt: TGTGCCAGCAGAACCCCAGATACTGGAAACACCATATATTTT
v_call: TRBV2; d_call: TRBD1; j_call: TRBJ1-4; clone_size: few; cdr3_aa: CASSTGQGLGEKLFF; cdr3_nt: TGTGCCAGCAGTACTGGACAGGGCTTGGGTGAAAAACTGTTTTTT
v_call: TRBV7-2; d_call: .; j_call: TRBJ1-2; clone_size: .; cdr3_aa: CASSLAPVTYGYTF; cdr3_nt: TGTGCCAGCAGCTTAGCTCCGGTAACCTATGGCTACACCTTC
v_call: TRBV6-5; d_call: .; j_call: TRBJ1-3; clone_size: few; cdr3_aa: CASSLAGHGNTIYF; cdr3_nt: TGTGCCAGCAGTTTGGCAGGACATGGAAACACCATATATTTT
v_call: TRBV5-4; d_call: TRBD2; j_call: TRBJ2-3; clone_size: .; cdr3_aa: CASSPQLAGGRDTQYF; cdr3_nt: TGTGCCAGCAGCCCCCAACTAGCGGGGGGGCGAGATACGCAGTATTTT
v_call: TRBV12-5; d_call: .; j_call: TRBJ1-5; clone_size: .; cdr3_aa: CASGSSTGFGQPQHF; cdr3_nt: TGTGCTAGTGGTTCTAGTACAGGGTTTGGCCAGCCCCAGCATTTT
v_call: TRBV7-9; d_call: .; j_call: TRBJ1-2; clone_size: .; cdr3_aa: CATSGGEASNYGYTF; cdr3_nt: TGTGCCACCTCGGGGGGGGAAGCTTCAAACTATGGCTACACCTTC
v_call: TRBV18; d_call: .; j_call: TRBJ1-2; clone_size: .; cdr3_aa: CASSHPGSYGYTF; cdr3_nt: TGTGCCAGCTCACATCCCGGGAGCTATGGCTACACCTTC
v_call: TRBV27; d_call: .; j_call: TRBJ1-5; clone_size: .; cdr3_aa: CASSHNRDSNQPQHF; cdr3_nt: TGTGCCAGCAGCCATAACAGGGATAGCAATCAGCCCCAGCATTTT
v_call: TRBV24-1; d_call: .; j_call: TRBJ2-3; clone_size: .; cdr3_aa: CATSEPTHREDTQYF; cdr3_nt: TGTGCCACCAGTGAGCCGACGCACAGGGAGGATACGCAGTATTTT
v_call: TRBV5-1; d_call: TRBD1; j_call: TRBJ1-3; clone_size: .; cdr3_aa: CASSWGQAGDTIYF; cdr3_nt: TGCGCCAGCAGCTGGGGACAGGCTGGAGACACCATATATTTT
v_call: TRBV6-5; d_call: .; j_call: TRBJ2-2; clone_size: .; cdr3_aa: CASKQTDYTGELFF; cdr3_nt: TGTGCCAGCAAGCAAACAGATTACACCGGGGAGCTGTTTTTT
v_call: TRBV10-2; d_call: .; j_call: TRBJ1-3; clone_size: .; cdr3_aa: CASKTGPSSGNTIYF; cdr3_nt: TGCGCCAGCAAGACAGGTCCCAGCTCTGGAAACACCATATATTTT
v_call: TRBV10-3; d_call: TRBD1; j_call: TRBJ2-1; clone_size: .; cdr3_aa: CAISELQGRNYNEQFF; cdr3_nt: TGTGCCATCAGTGAGTTACAGGGGCGCAATTACAATGAGCAGTTCTTC
v_call: TRBV13; d_call: .; j_call: TRBJ1-2; clone_size: once; cdr3_aa: CASSLRRTPGQGYTF; cdr3_nt: TGTGCCAGCAGCTTAAGACGAACTCCTGGGCAGGGCTACACCTTC
v_call: TRBV6-5; d_call: TRBD1; j_call: TRBJ1-5; clone_size: .; cdr3_aa: CASRPTGDSQPQHF; cdr3_nt: TGTGCCAGCAGACCGACAGGGGACAGTCAGCCCCAGCATTTT
v_call: TRBV19; d_call: .; j_call: TRBJ1-6; clone_size: .; cdr3_aa: CASSIDIDRLPLHF; cdr3_nt: TGTGCCAGTAGTATAGACATCGACAGGTTACCCCTCCACTTT
v_call: TRBV14; d_call: .; j_call: TRBJ2-1; clone_size: .; cdr3_aa: CASSQWSSNNEQFF; cdr3_nt: TGTGCCAGCAGCCAGTGGTCCAGTAACAATGAGCAGTTCTTC
v_call: TRBV7-9; d_call: TRBD1; j_call: TRBJ1-2; clone_size: few; cdr3_aa: CASSSRTGDGYTF; cdr3_nt: TGTGCCAGCAGCTCGAGGACAGGGGACGGCTACACCTTC
v_call: TRBV3-1/TRBV3-2; d_call: TRBD2; j_call: TRBJ2-1; clone_size: .; cdr3_aa: CASSQVVLLAGGPGNEQFF; cdr3_nt: TGTGCCAGCAGCCAAGTGGTCTTACTGGCGGGGGGGCCGGGCAATGAGCAGTTCTTC
v_call: TRBV5-1; d_call: .; j_call: TRBJ1-1; clone_size: .; cdr3_aa: CASSRRENTEAFF; cdr3_nt: TGCGCCAGCAGCCGGAGGGAGAACACTGAAGCTTTCTTT
v_call: TRBV2; d_call: TRBD1; j_call: TRBJ1-2; clone_size: few; cdr3_aa: CATELFQGAVRGYTF; cdr3_nt: TGTGCCACGGAGCTATTTCAGGGGGCAGTAAGGGGCTACACCTTC
v_call: TRBV5-1; d_call: .; j_call: TRBJ1-1; clone_size: .; cdr3_aa: CATGWGGQNTEAFF; cdr3_nt: TGCGCCACCGGGTGGGGGGGCCAGAACACTGAAGCTTTCTTT
v_call: TRBV7-9; d_call: TRBD1; j_call: TRBJ2-1; clone_size: .; cdr3_aa: CASNSFRTGVAYNEQFF; cdr3_nt: TGTGCCAGCAACTCATTCAGAACAGGGGTAGCCTACAATGAGCAGTTCTTC
v_call: TRBV5-4; d_call: TRBD1; j_call: TRBJ1-3; clone_size: .; cdr3_aa: CASSFDRGSGNTIYF; cdr3_nt: TGTGCCAGCAGCTTCGACAGGGGATCTGGAAACACCATATATTTT
v_call: TRBV10-1; d_call: .; j_call: TRBJ1-1; clone_size: .; cdr3_aa: CASSVGGEGAEAFF; cdr3_nt: TGCGCCAGCAGTGTAGGAGGGGAAGGGGCTGAAGCTTTCTTT
v_call: TRBV10-2; d_call: .; j_call: TRBJ2-3; clone_size: .; cdr3_aa: CASTSGGGRFPDTQYF; cdr3_nt: TGCGCCAGCACCTCAGGAGGGGGCCGGTTCCCAGATACGCAGTATTTT
v_call: TRBV7-2; d_call: .; j_call: TRBJ2-3; clone_size: once; cdr3_aa: CASSLALAGHTDTQYF; cdr3_nt: TGTGCCAGCAGCTTAGCGCTGGCAGGCCACACAGATACGCAGTATTTT
v_call: TRBV6-5; d_call: TRBD1; j_call: TRBJ1-2; clone_size: .; cdr3_aa: CASSKIQGAITF; cdr3_nt: TGTGCCAGCAGTAAAATACAGGGGGCTATCACCTTC
v_call: TRBV30; d_call: .; j_call: TRBJ2-5; clone_size: .; cdr3_aa: CAWSVRVQETQYF; cdr3_nt: TGTGCCTGGAGTGTACGGGTCCAAGAGACCCAGTACTTC